This T cell receptor (beta chain) is from a study of cytomegalovirus exposure and HLA in healthy donors. Study results and caveats: Subsequent analysis found a tendency for first-cohort TCR clusters to co-occur within the 120 or so validation repertoires. The study flagged roughly 160 TCR beta chains as cytomegalovirus-associated. Confirmation was obtained in vitro that a few CMV-associated chains are specific for CMV antigens.

The CDR3 is 13 residues long. The germline V gene has CDR1 SGDLS and CDR2 YYNGEE. V was pared by 0 bases and J by 6 bases, with 0 bases of the junction left unmatched. With respect to this clone: Its antigen remains unknown.

Only in-frame clones appear in the TCRdb table, and some are missing; sequencing was by immunoSEQ multiplex PCR. The table records roughly 220,000 clones, approximately 80% of them present only once. Sequencing was performed on PBMCs. This sequence joins TRBV9 and TRBJ2-1; 7 nucleotides match TRBD2. This TCR derives from a woman under 40 in good health and CMV-seropositive. The CDR3 loop is CASSVGLANEQFF. The DNA of the CDR3 is TGTGCCAGCAGCGTAGGACTAGCCAATGAGCAGTTCTTC.